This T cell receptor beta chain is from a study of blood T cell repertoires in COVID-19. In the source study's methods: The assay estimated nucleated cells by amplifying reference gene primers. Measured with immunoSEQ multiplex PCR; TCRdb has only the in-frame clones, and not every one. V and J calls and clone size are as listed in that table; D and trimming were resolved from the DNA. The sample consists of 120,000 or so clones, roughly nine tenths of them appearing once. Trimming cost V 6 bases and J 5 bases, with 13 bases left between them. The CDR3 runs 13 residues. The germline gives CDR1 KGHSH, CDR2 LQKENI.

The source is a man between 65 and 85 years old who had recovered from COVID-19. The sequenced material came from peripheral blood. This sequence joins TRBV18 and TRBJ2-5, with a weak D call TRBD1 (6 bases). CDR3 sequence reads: CASSLGARETQYF. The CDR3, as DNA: TGTGCCAGCTCGCTGGGGGCACGGGAGACCCAGTACTTC.